The present TCR beta chain was sequenced within a study of blood T cell repertoires in COVID-19. Study-level information: Acute-phase and convalescent COVID-19 samples originated in the United States, Italy and Spain. PBMCs, B-cell-depleted T cells, or T cells provided the cDNA or gDNA that made up the material.

Original processing methods: Estimates of nucleated cell counts were drawn from the amplification of reference gene primers. Libraries were prepared by immunoSEQ multiplex PCR; TCRdb keeps only in-frame clonotypes and omits some of them. That table gives V, J and clone size, and the DNA gave D and trimming. There are roughly 34,000 clones in the sample; roughly 80% occur only once, and around a third lies in the top ten. The CDR3 has 19 residues. The ends lost 1 base at V and 4 bases at J; junction bases unmatched: 13. Per the germline V gene, CDR1 is LGHNA and CDR2 is YSLEER. The sample consisted of peripheral blood. This chain joins TRBV4-3 and TRBJ2-3; 11 bases fit TRBD2. This sequence was found in a man aged 80 or over with acute or convalescent COVID-19. The CDR3 loop reads CASSQGTSGRHGGADTQYF. The CDR3 region has the DNA TGCGCCAGCAGCCAAGGCACTAGCGGGAGACACGGGGGAGCAGATACGCAGTATTTT.